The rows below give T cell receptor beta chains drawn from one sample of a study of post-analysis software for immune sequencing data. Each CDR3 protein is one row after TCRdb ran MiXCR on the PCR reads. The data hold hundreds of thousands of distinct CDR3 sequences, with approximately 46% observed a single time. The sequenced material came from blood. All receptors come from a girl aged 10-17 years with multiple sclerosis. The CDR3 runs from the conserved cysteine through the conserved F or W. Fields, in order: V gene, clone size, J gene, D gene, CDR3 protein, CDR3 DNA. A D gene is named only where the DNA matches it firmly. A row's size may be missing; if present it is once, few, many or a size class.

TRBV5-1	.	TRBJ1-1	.	CAITLGGPTEAFF	TGCGCCATTACCCTGGGGGGCCCCACTGAAGCTTTCTTT
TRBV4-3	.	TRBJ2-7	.	CASSQGTYYEQYF	TGCGCCAGCAGCCAAGGGACATACTACGAGCAGTACTTC
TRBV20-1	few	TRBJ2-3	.	CSATWGGAADTQYF	TGCAGTGCGACCTGGGGGGGGGCTGCAGATACGCAGTATTTT
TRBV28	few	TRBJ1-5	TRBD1	CASSRRGQPQHF	TGTGCCAGCAGCCGCAGGGGGCAGCCCCAGCATTTT
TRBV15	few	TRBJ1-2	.	CATSRDRVARPNGYTF	TGTGCCACCAGCAGAGATAGGGTGGCTCGACCGAATGGCTACACCTTC
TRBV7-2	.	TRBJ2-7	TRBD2	CASSSRTSDRYEQYF	TGTGCCAGCAGCTCCCGGACTAGCGATCGCTACGAGCAGTACTTC
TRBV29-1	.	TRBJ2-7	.	CSVRVAGRYEQYF	TGCAGCGTCCGGGTAGCAGGGCGGTACGAGCAGTACTTC
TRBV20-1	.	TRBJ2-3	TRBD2	CSAQTSGRAWDTQYF	TGCAGTGCTCAGACTAGCGGGAGGGCATGGGATACGCAGTATTTT
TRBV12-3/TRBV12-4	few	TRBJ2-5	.	CASSFDRNQETQYF	TGTGCCAGCAGTTTCGACCGGAACCAAGAGACCCAGTACTTC
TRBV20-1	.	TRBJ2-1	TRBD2	CSAGPSGSYNEQFF	TGCAGTGCCGGCCCTAGCGGATCCTACAATGAGCAGTTCTTC
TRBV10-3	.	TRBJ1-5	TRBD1	CAISEYQGDGNQPQHF	TGTGCCATCAGTGAGTACCAGGGGGATGGGAATCAGCCCCAGCATTTT
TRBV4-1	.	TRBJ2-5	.	CASSQGSHGGMVYGQYF	TGCGCCAGCAGCCAAGGATCCCATGGGGGGATGGTCTACGGGCAGTACTTC
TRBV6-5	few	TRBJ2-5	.	CASSYRLQETQYF	TGTGCCAGCAGTTACAGGCTACAAGAGACCCAGTACTTC
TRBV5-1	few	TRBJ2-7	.	CASSPGGGGTYEQYF	TGCGCCAGCAGCCCAGGGGGAGGGGGAACCTACGAGCAGTACTTC
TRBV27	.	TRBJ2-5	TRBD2	CASSPLTSGIKQETQYF	TGTGCCAGCAGTCCCCTGACTAGCGGGATAAAACAAGAGACCCAGTACTTC
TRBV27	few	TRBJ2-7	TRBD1	CASREWTGPYEQYF	TGTGCCAGCAGGGAATGGACAGGGCCCTACGAGCAGTACTTC
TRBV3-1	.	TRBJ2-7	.	CASSQDEGSTYEQYF	TGTGCCAGCAGCCAAGATGAGGGATCTACCTACGAGCAGTACTTC
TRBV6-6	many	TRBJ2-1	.	CASRTTGLANEQFF	TGTGCCAGCAGGACTACCGGTCTAGCGAATGAGCAGTTCTTC
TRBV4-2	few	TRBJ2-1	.	CASSQDSSASSYNEQFF	TGTGCCAGCAGCCAAGATAGTTCAGCCAGCTCCTACAATGAGCAGTTCTTC
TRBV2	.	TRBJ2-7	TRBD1	CASSGQGKTYEQYF	TGTGCCAGCAGTGGACAGGGTAAGACCTACGAGCAGTACTTC
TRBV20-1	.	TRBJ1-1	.	CSAPGPSNTEAFF	TGCAGTGCTCCAGGACCCTCGAACACTGAAGCTTTCTTT
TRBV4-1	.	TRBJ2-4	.	CASSQDLGGAGNIQYF	TGCGCCAGCAGCCAAGATCTAGGAGGGGCTGGAAACATTCAGTACTTC
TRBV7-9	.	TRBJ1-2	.	CASSLETDTYGYTF	TGTGCCAGCAGCTTAGAGACAGATACGTATGGCTACACCTTC
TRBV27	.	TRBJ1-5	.	CASSLVFNQPQHF	TGTGCCAGCAGTTTAGTCTTCAATCAGCCCCAGCATTTT
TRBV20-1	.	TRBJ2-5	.	CSAADTGRPNPETQYF	TGCAGTGCTGCAGACACGGGACGACCCAACCCAGAGACCCAGTACTTC
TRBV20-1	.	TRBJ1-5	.	CSARAWDQPQHF	TGCAGTGCTAGAGCCTGGGATCAGCCCCAGCATTTT
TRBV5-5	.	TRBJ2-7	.	CASSWDLTYEQYF	TGTGCCAGCAGTTGGGACTTGACCTACGAGCAGTACTTC
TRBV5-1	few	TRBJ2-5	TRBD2	CASRTSGLQETQYF	TGCGCCAGCAGGACTAGCGGGCTCCAAGAGACCCAGTACTTC
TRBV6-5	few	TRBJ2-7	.	CASSYRGEKTYEQYF	TGTGCCAGCAGTTACAGGGGGGAGAAGACCTACGAGCAGTACTTC
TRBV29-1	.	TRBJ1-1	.	CSVEVLENTEAFF	TGCAGCGTTGAAGTGTTGGAGAACACTGAAGCTTTCTTT
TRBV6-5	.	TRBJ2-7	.	CASSSPWDSSYEQYF	TGTGCCAGCAGTTCCCCCTGGGACTCCTCCTACGAGCAGTACTTC
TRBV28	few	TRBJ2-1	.	CASRDRATDEQFF	TGTGCCAGCAGGGACCGGGCCACCGATGAGCAGTTCTTC
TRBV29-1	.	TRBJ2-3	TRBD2	CSVTAGTSTDTQYF	TGCAGCGTAACAGCGGGAACTTCCACAGATACGCAGTATTTT
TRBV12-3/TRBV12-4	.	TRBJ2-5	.	CASRFEGDNQETQYF	TGTGCCAGCCGGTTTGAAGGTGATAACCAAGAGACCCAGTACTTC
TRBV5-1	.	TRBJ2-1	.	CASSLMKVESYNEQFF	TGCGCCAGCAGCTTGATGAAGGTCGAATCCTACAATGAGCAGTTCTTC
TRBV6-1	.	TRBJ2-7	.	CASSRHGPFTVYEQYF	TGTGCCAGCAGTAGACACGGCCCGTTTACAGTCTACGAGCAGTACTTC
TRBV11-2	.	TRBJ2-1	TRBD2	CASSLAGEALNEQFF	TGTGCCAGTAGCCTAGCGGGAGAGGCTCTCAATGAGCAGTTCTTC
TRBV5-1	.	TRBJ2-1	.	CASGLQGHLPYNEQFF	TGCGCCAGCGGTCTACAGGGACATTTACCCTACAATGAGCAGTTCTTC
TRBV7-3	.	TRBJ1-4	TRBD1	CASSLLGGGEKLFF	TGTGCCAGCAGCTTATTAGGGGGCGGTGAAAAACTGTTTTTT
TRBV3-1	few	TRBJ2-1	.	CASSQRLNTGFSYNEQFF	TGTGCCAGCAGCCAAAGGCTAAATACGGGATTCTCCTACAATGAGCAGTTCTTC
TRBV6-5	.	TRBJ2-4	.	CASSYGPGLAKNIQYF	TGTGCCAGCAGTTATGGACCGGGACTAGCCAAAAACATTCAGTACTTC
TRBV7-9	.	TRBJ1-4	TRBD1	CASSSAGDSTSRGKLFF	TGTGCCAGCAGCTCAGCGGGGGACAGCACCTCAAGAGGAAAACTGTTTTTT
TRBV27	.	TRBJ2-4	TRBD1	CASGETGLAKNIQYF	TGTGCCAGCGGAGAGACAGGGTTAGCCAAAAACATTCAGTACTTC
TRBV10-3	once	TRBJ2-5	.	CAISLTAYQETQYF	TGTGCCATCAGCCTTACAGCGTACCAAGAGACCCAGTACTTC
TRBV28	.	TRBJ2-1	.	CASSVIAPVRNEQFF	TGTGCCAGCAGCGTGATAGCGCCGGTACGCAATGAGCAGTTCTTC
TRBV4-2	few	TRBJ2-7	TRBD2	CASSRPEAGGAYEQYF	TGTGCCAGCAGCCGCCCTGAAGCGGGAGGCGCCTACGAGCAGTACTTC
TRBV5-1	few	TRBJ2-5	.	CASHYQETQYF	TGCGCCAGCCACTATCAAGAGACCCAGTACTTC